Below, 18 T cell receptor beta chains from the same sample are listed, as sequenced in a study of memory CD4+ T cells and cytomegalovirus serostatus. Produced via immunoSEQ multiplex PCR; TCRdb's table is partial and in-frame only. The sample has some 49,000 clones; around four fifths are singletons. The sort gate was single viable CD3+CD4+CD8-CD45RO+ cells for memory CD4+ T cells. Sequenced sample: memory CD4+ T cells from blood. These TCRs come from an adult in good health and CMV-seronegative.

The chain links TRBV28 to TRBJ1-1; D not certain. This CDR3 region has 16 residues. V was pared by 7 bases and J by 1 base, with 19 bases between. Germline CDR1 and CDR2: MDHEN and SYDVKM. CDR3: CASTLVDRGENTEAFF. The DNA of the CDR3 is TGTGCCAGCACCCTTGTCGACCGGGGAGAGAACACTGAAGCTTTCTTT. Full variable domain (missing parts from reference TRBV28 and TRBJ1-1): DVKVTQSSRYLVKRTGEKVFLECVQDMDHENMFWYRQDPGLGLRLIYFSYDVKMKEKGDIPEGYSVSREKKERFSLILESASTNQTSMYLCASTLVDRGENTEAFFGQGTRLTVV.

The chain combines TRBV18 with TRBJ1-4; 7 bases fit TRBD1. Germline CDR1 reads KGHSH; CDR2 reads LQKENI. J gave up 8 bases and V 6 bases, and 15 bases lay outside the gene matches. CDR3 length equals 16 residues. Here the CDR3 DNA reads TGTGCCAGCTCCCTCGAGGGCGCAGGGGGGAAAGAAAAACTGTTTTTT. Its translation: CASSLEGAGGKEKLFF.

The chain couples TRBV6-5 to TRBJ2-7; no clear D. The CDR3 runs to 15 residues. Germline assignment: CDR1 MNHEY and CDR2 SVGAGI. V shed 0 bases and J shed 0 bases, with 9 bases lying between them. The CDR3 sequence: CASSYSGQNSYEQYF. CDR3 DNA: TGTGCCAGCAGTTACTCCGGGCAGAACTCCTACGAGCAGTACTTC.

This chain links TRBV5-8 with TRBJ2-7; no definite D call. V lost 0 bases, J lost 1 base, and 5 bases lay in between. Germline-derived CDR1 and CDR2 are SGHTS and YDEGEE. The CDR3 extends over 13 amino acids. CDR3: CASSLVKSYEQYF. The CDR3 coding sequence is TGTGCCAGCAGCTTGGTGAAATCCTACGAGCAGTACTTC.

V is TRBV4-1 and J is TRBJ2-4; 8 bases fit TRBD1. CDR1 is MGHRA, CDR2 YSYEKL, per germline. V was clipped by 10 bases and J by 9 bases; unmatched bases: 5. This CDR3 contains 11 residues. The CDR3, as DNA: TGCGCCACCACCGGACAGGGCATTCAGTACTTC. Its translation is CATTGQGIQYF.

This sequence joins TRBV5-1 and TRBJ2-5, with D unresolved. V was shortened by 6 bases and J by 4 bases, with 16 bases between the two germline ends. Germline CDR1 SGHRS, CDR2 YFSETQ. This CDR3 contains 14 residues. In DNA, the CDR3 is TGCGCCAGCAACGGCGCAGCCCCCCGAGAGACCCAGTACTTC. Protein: CASNGAAPRETQYF.

The chain has TRBV11-3 and TRBJ2-7; 7 nucleotides agree with TRBD1. This CDR3 comprises 12 residues. J was trimmed by 6 bases and V by 5 bases; bases with no gene match: 4. Germline V gene sequence: CDR1 SGHNT, CDR2 YENEEA. DNA for the CDR3: TGTGCCAGCAGCACCAGGACAGGCGAGCAGTACTTC. Protein sequence: CASSTRTGEQYF.

The genes are TRBV28 and TRBJ2-3; D might be TRBD1 or TRBD2, each matching 6 bases. Trimming shortened V by 6 bases and J by 8 bases, and 18 bases separated the two germline ends. CDR3 length: 14 residues. Germline lookup yields CDR1 MDHEN and CDR2 SYDVKM. CDR3 region: CASRTIRGRGTQYF. CDR3 coding DNA: TGTGCCAGCAGGACTATCCGGGGGCGCGGTACGCAGTATTTT.

The rearrangement links TRBV20-1 to TRBJ2-5; D is ambiguous. CDR1 and CDR2 (germline): DFQATT, SNEGSKA (reference sequence). V gave up 7 bases and J gave up 4 bases, with 7 bases separating them. CDR3 size: 10 residues. The CDR3 DNA follows: TGCAGTGGCGTCGGAGAGACCCAGTACTTC. This encodes CSGVGETQYF.

The V gene is TRBV19, the J gene TRBJ2-3; D perhaps matches TRBD1 (5 bases). The ends were cut back, 5 bases at V and 7 bases at J, with 10 bases in the middle. This CDR3 is built from 12 residues. Germline V gene sequence: CDR1 LNHDA, CDR2 SQIVND (reference sequence). The CDR3 region has the DNA TGTGCCAGTAGTTCTAACAGGCATACGCAGTATTTT. Its protein is CASSSNRHTQYF.

This clone was seen once. This sequence joins TRBV6-1 and TRBJ1-1; TRBD1 agrees at 8 bases. Germline V gives CDR1 MNHNS, CDR2 SASEGT. The CDR3 runs to 15 residues. The trim removed 7 bases at V and 1 base at J, leaving 8 bases unmatched. CDR3 sequence reads: CASNQGAGENTEAFF. CDR3 nucleotides: TGTGCCAGCAACCAGGGGGCAGGGGAGAACACTGAAGCTTTCTTT.

The gene calls are TRBV30 and TRBJ1-5; D is ambiguous. This CDR3 comprises 13 residues. V lost 5 bases and J 3 bases, leaving 11 bases between the germline ends. Per the germline V gene, CDR1 is GTSNPN and CDR2 is SVGIG (reference sequence). In nucleotides, the CDR3 is TGTGCCTGGGCTTTCCGACCCAATCAGCCCCAGCATTTT. This sequence encodes CAWAFRPNQPQHF.

The chain combines TRBV5-1 with TRBJ2-7, with D tentatively TRBD2 (7 bases). V shed 0 bases and J shed 7 bases, with 11 bases lying between them. This CDR3 is 13 amino acids long. Germline CDR1 SGHRS, CDR2 YFSETQ. This CDR3 reads CASSLGTAGEQYF. The CDR3 DNA sequence: TGCGCCAGCAGCTTGGGGACAGCGGGGGAGCAGTACTTC.

Of note for this clone: One end of the junction fails to match germline, which may point to a read error. V and J are TRBV5-6 and TRBJ2-3; the D is unclear. The CDR3 is made up of 13 amino acids. Germline CDR1 SGHDT, CDR2 YYEEEE. This chain's CDR3 is CASSLVSIDTQYF. In DNA form, the CDR3 reads TGTGCCAGCAGCTTGGTCAGCATAGATACGCAGTATTTT.

By proportion, this clone is medium-sized. This rearrangement joins TRBV6-5 to TRBJ2-2, with a possible D match to TRBD2 (6 bases). The V end was cut by 6 bases, the J end by 5 bases, with 16 bases between. Germline values: CDR1 MNHEY, CDR2 SVGAGI. The length of the CDR3 is 15 residues. The CDR3 DNA reads as TGTGCCAGCAGGCGGAACGGGGGAGGAACCGGGGAGCTGTTTTTT. Protein product: CASRRNGGGTGELFF.

The V call is TRBV28, the J call TRBJ2-1; TRBD1 might be the D (6 bases). In germline, CDR1 is MDHEN, CDR2 SYDVKM. This CDR3 has 14 residues. Trimming stripped 8 bases from V and 4 bases from J, with 15 bases between. CDR3 residues: CASGGQLAYNEQFF. The DNA for the CDR3 is TGTGCCAGCGGAGGACAGTTGGCGTACAATGAGCAGTTCTTC.

The chain joins TRBV7-2 to TRBJ2-7, with 10 bases matching TRBD1. Germline values: CDR1 SGHTA, CDR2 FQGNSA. The CDR3 consists of 15 residues. Trimming removed 7 bases from V and 0 bases from J; junction bases left unmatched: 6. CDR3 region: CASTPDRGSSYEQYF. CDR3 bases: TGTGCCAGCACCCCGGACAGGGGGAGCTCCTACGAGCAGTACTTC.

The chain is built from TRBV2 and TRBJ1-4; D might be TRBD1 (6 bases). CDR3 length equals 15 residues. The ends were cut back, 5 bases at V and 5 bases at J, with 15 bases in the middle. Germline V CDR1 and CDR2: SNHLY, FYNNEI. CDR3 DNA: TGTGCCAGCAGTACCAGGGGAGAACCCAATGAAAAACTGTTTTTT. Its protein is CASSTRGEPNEKLFF.